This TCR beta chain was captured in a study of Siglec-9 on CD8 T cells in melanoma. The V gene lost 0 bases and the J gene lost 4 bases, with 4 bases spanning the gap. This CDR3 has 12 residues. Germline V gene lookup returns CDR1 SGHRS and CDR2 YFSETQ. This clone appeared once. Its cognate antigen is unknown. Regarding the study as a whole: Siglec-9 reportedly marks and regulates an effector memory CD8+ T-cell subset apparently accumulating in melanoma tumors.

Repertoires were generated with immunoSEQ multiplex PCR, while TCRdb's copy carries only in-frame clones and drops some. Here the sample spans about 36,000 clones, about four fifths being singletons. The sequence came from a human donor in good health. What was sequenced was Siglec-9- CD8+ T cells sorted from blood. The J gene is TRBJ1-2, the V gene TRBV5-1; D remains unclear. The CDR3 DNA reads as TGCGCCAGCAGCTTGGATGGCTATGGCTACACCTTC. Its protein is CASSLDGYGYTF.